The rows below give T cell receptor beta chains drawn from one sample of a study of T cells in Graves' hyperthyroidism and ophthalmopathy. TCRdb redid the calling of the multiplex PCR reads with MiXCR, one entry per CDR3 protein. The data show a few hundred thousand distinct CDR3 sequences, about 14% seen once. Specimen: blood. The receptors were sampled from a woman in her forties with Graves' hyperthyroidism. The CDR3 runs from the conserved cysteine through the conserved F or W. D genes are given only for firm matches. Clone size is given for some rows only: seen once, a few or many times, or a class if the clone is expanded.

NA NA TRBJ2-5 TRBV5-1 CASSQGLGRETQYF TGCGCCAGCAGCCAGGGGCTGGGACGAGAGACCCAGTACTTC
TRBD2 few TRBJ2-4 TRBV5-4 CASSATAGVVKNIQYF TGTGCCAGCAGCGCCACCGCGGGGGTGGTCAAAAACATTCAGTACTTC
TRBD1 NA TRBJ2-1 TRBV20-1 CSASGQVLYNEQFF TGCAGTGCTTCAGGACAGGTCCTCTACAATGAGCAGTTCTTC
NA few TRBJ1-1 TRBV10-1 CASSESTGRAFF TGCGCCAGCAGTGAGTCAACAGGGAGGGCTTTCTTT
NA many TRBJ2-7 TRBV11-1 CASSLLKGEQYF TGTGCCAGCAGCTTATTAAAGGGAGAGCAGTACTTC
NA NA TRBJ1-6 TRBV3-1 CASSPLGNSPLHF TGTGCCAGCAGCCCTCTTGGGAATTCACCCCTCCACTTT
TRBD2 once TRBJ2-5 TRBV5-1 CASSLEKASGSLVETQYF TGCGCCAGCAGCTTGGAGAAAGCTAGCGGGAGTTTGGTAGAGACCCAGTACTTC
TRBD1 many TRBJ2-1 TRBV24-1 CATSDTLGQGAYNEQFF TGTGCCACCAGTGATACACTGGGACAGGGGGCCTACAATGAGCAGTTCTTC
NA many TRBJ2-5 TRBV20-1 CSASEGGARETQYF TGCAGTGCTAGTGAGGGCGGGGCACGGGAGACCCAGTACTTC
NA few TRBJ2-6 TRBV5-6 CASSAQGSSGANVLTF TGTGCCAGCAGCGCTCAGGGATCCTCTGGGGCCAACGTCCTGACTTTC
NA few TRBJ1-3 TRBV6-1 CASSDNSVSGNTIYF TGTGCCAGCAGCGACAACTCTGTCTCTGGAAACACCATATATTTT
NA many TRBJ2-2 TRBV11-3 CASSSFFWQSNTGEPFF TGTGCCAGCAGCTCCTTCTTCTGGCAGTCGAACACCGGGGAGCCGTTTTTT
TRBD2 many TRBJ2-3 TRBV28 CASNSGSTDTQYF TGTGCCAGCAATAGCGGGAGCACAGATACGCAGTATTTT
TRBD2 many TRBJ2-1 TRBV5-1 CASSLRTSYDTYNEQFF TGCGCCAGCAGCTTACGGACTAGCTACGATACCTACAATGAGCAGTTCTTC
NA many TRBJ2-7 TRBV7-3 CASSSKRGGEQYF TGTGCCAGCAGCTCAAAGAGGGGAGGCGAGCAGTACTTC
TRBD2 many TRBJ2-7 TRBV20-1 CSAKGRASYEQYF TGCAGTGCTAAAGGGAGGGCCTCTTACGAGCAGTACTTC
TRBD1 few TRBJ2-2 TRBV12-5 CASGLAPLPLGQVDGGELFF TGTGCTAGTGGTTTGGCCCCCCTCCCCTTGGGACAGGTCGACGGCGGGGAGCTGTTTTTT
NA NA TRBJ2-2 TRBV15 CATSRDLSGTGELFF TGTGCCACCAGCAGAGATCTCTCGGGCACCGGGGAGCTGTTTTTT
NA many TRBJ2-7 TRBV3-1 CASSQGGTGPYEQYF TGTGCCAGCAGCCAAGGGGGGACCGGACCCTACGAGCAGTACTTC
NA many TRBJ1-1 TRBV3-1 CASSQEGLWGTEAFF TGTGCCAGCAGCCAAGAGGGGCTCTGGGGCACTGAAGCTTTCTTT
TRBD1 many TRBJ2-3 TRBV24-1 CATSEAGGPDTQYF TGTGCCACCAGTGAAGCAGGGGGCCCAGATACGCAGTATTTT
NA few TRBJ1-1 TRBV7-2 CASSLEITVNTEAFF TGTGCCAGCAGCTTAGAGATAACAGTGAACACTGAAGCTTTCTTT
NA NA TRBJ1-2 TRBV13 CASSLPRGGDGYTF TGTGCCAGCAGCTTACCCAGAGGGGGGGATGGCTACACCTTC
TRBD2 many TRBJ2-2 TRBV2 CASLAEQHTGELFF TGTGCCAGTCTAGCGGAACAACACACCGGGGAGCTGTTTTTT
TRBD1 NA TRBJ2-7 TRBV5-1 CASSGDRDLPQYF TGCGCCAGCAGCGGAGACAGGGATCTACCGCAGTACTTC
NA many TRBJ2-1 TRBV20-1 CSAGEGYNEQFF TGCAGTGCCGGGGAAGGCTACAATGAGCAGTTCTTC
TRBD1 many TRBJ1-1 TRBV7-9 CASSRGGQLNTEAFF TGTGCCAGCAGCCGAGGGGGCCAGTTGAACACTGAAGCTTTCTTT
NA many TRBJ1-5 TRBV27 CASSITGSTNQPQHF TGTGCCAGCAGTATTACAGGGAGTACTAATCAGCCCCAGCATTTT
NA NA TRBJ1-5 TRBV12-3/TRBV12-4 CASSSGPEQLSQHF TGTGCCAGCAGCTCCGGGCCTGAACAATTGTCCCAGCATTTT
NA few TRBJ1-3 TRBV6-1 CASTTGNTIYF TGTGCCAGCACAACAGGAAACACCATATATTTT